This entry describes one T cell receptor (beta chain). Which antigen it targets is not known. No much larger clone exists at a distance of one base, and base qualities are not known. The method was the immunoSEQ multiplex PCR assay. The multiplex PCR relied on a mix of 60 forward primers for TCR Vbeta segments and 13 reverse primers for TCR Jbeta segments. The CDR3 region of rearranged TCR beta genes was amplified from genomic DNA by a multiplex PCR assay. The Illumina HiSeq System was used to sequence the amplified TCR beta libraries as 87-base-pair reads. The study's processing was this. In a later analysis, tens of millions of unique TCR beta chains were counted across the 500 to 700 repertoires, and approximately 11 million of these chains were shared by at least two donors. Raw reads were error-corrected and collapsed into unique sequences with a nearest-neighbor algorithm that merged closely related sequences to remove PCR and sequencing errors. To assign V, D and J gene segments, CDR3 sequences were aligned to IMGT reference sequences. For a sequence to be retained, a match of at least six nucleotides was required to both a V gene segment and a J gene segment. A rearrangement counted as productive if the CDR3 had no stop codons and remained in frame with V and J, and every other rearrangement counted as non-productive. Following IMGT convention, CDR3 was defined as the stretch from the second conserved V-encoded cysteine up to the conserved J-encoded phenylalanine. The earlier analysis of roughly 590 of the donors excluded any sequence lacking an unambiguous match to a single V gene segment. In an earlier analysis of several hundred of the donors, V segments were called functional above 56.7% productive rearrangements and were called segregating when the between-donor standard deviation exceeded 5%. A statistical classification framework was built for diagnosing cytomegalovirus status from the catalog of TCR beta chain sequences. V and J gene assignment, in a later analysis, came from comparing TCR nucleotide sequences with IMGT/GENE-DB human TR gene sequences. Using the TCRdist pipeline, a later analysis assigned CDR3 sequences along with most-parsimonious VDJ recombination scenarios. In a later analysis, every TCR beta chain was defined by the combination of its CDR3 amino acid sequence and its V-gene family, and reads without a unique V-gene family were dropped. A later analysis removed several hundred highly shared, low-generation-probability nucleotide sequences to deal with suspected cross-contamination and a sequencing artifact. In a later analysis, a clonal expansion index for each public chain was calculated from normalized within-repertoire ranks of inferred template counts. In a later analysis, generation probabilities were computed with a VDJ recombination model fitted to out-of-frame rearrangements, and the resulting probabilities were checked against IGoR. Hypergeometric tests were used in a later analysis to score TCR-TCR, TCR-HLA and TCR-CMV co-occurrence, with a repertoire-size bias correction applied to the TCR pairs. A later analysis estimated false discovery rates by permuting HLA or CMV assignments 20 times. In a later analysis, co-occurring TCRs were grouped with DBSCAN, and TCRdist sequence similarity was added when clustering was performed within HLA-allele-positive subsets. Repertoires with fewer than 30,000 or more than 120,000 public chains, plus five repertoires with anomalous nucleotide sharing, were excluded from co-occurrence clustering. Held by TCRdb, this immuneACCESS table contains in-frame sequences only and omits some clones. Under half of the omission traces to an unresolved V gene where checked; the cause of the rest is unknown. That table supplies the V and J calls and clone size; D and trimming were determined from the DNA. The sample includes approximately 190,000 clones, with approximately 81% observed a single time. 3% to 4.5% of the sample is taken by the ten largest.

The cohort comprised several hundred healthy bone marrow donors. At the time of sampling, all cohort members were nominally healthy, though unrecorded immune exposures were likely present. The donor tested CMV seronegative, placing the donor among the approximately 360 seronegative members of the cohort. Each donor provided a peripheral blood sample, and peripheral blood mononuclear cells were used for TCR beta sequencing. The Qiagen DNeasy Blood Extraction Kit was used to extract genomic DNA from the blood cell samples. This sample was taken from a study of cytomegalovirus exposure and HLA in healthy donors (dated by TCRdb to 2016 to 2017). Looking at the study overall: An earlier analysis of roughly 500 of the donors reported 276 Gb of sequence data and 117 million unique TCR beta sequences obtained from about 200 million T cells. Donor age, sex, ethnicity and CMV serostatus were compiled together with the repertoire data. Four to six DR-DQ haplotypes were handled as single units for association and clustering, since linkage in the cohort was strong. The T cell repertoires of under 700 subjects were profiled by immunosequencing and related to cytomegalovirus serostatus. To predict cytomegalovirus infection status, the study brought together high-throughput TCR immunosequencing, statistical association of individual TCRs with disease status, and machine learning. Roughly 300 gigabases of sequencing data and approximately 85 million unique TCR sequences were included in an early release covering around 600 HLA-typed donors. The number of typed donors differed by locus: about 629-630 for A, B, C, DRB1 and DQB1; 522 for DQA1; approximately 610 for DPA1; and some 430 for DPB1. A separate validation cohort of roughly 120 different subjects was used in addition to the approximately 640-subject first cohort. The study aimed to test whether cataloging public T cell receptors could reveal signatures of past pathogen exposure. HLA typing included class I and class II loci at four-digit resolution. Every discovery cohort repertoire had been produced on one sequencing platform. A later genetic analysis used genome-wide SNP genotypes for about 65% of the 666 donors, treating that subset as a discovery cohort. A later analysis re-examined previously published TCR beta repertoires from about 700 donors and added high-resolution HLA genotyping to investigate patterns of TCR occurrence. On average, approximately 250,000 unique TCR beta nucleotide sequences were sequenced per donor among several hundred genotyped donors of the cohort, with roughly 20% of those sequences being non-productive. Of the 350 to 450 genotyped donors, 75% to 85% were placed in the genetic ancestry cluster associated with self-reported Caucasian donors. An earlier analysis of fewer than 700 of the donors applied high-throughput TCR beta sequencing to assess whether each TCR beta V gene segment acted as functional or pseudogenic. Rather than drawing on any new phenotypic data, the later analysis identified candidate immune exposures from TCR beta sequences and the way those sequences occurred across donors. Study-wide findings and limitations: The 87-base-pair reads could not distinguish some IMGT-functional V segments, including TRBV6-2 and TRBV6-3, so those segments were excluded. In both the original and validation cohorts, the classifier was reported to diagnose cytomegalovirus status with high specificity and sensitivity. It was suggested by the authors that the approach could potentially be generalized to other disease states and immunological phenotypes. CMV serostatus was the only immune exposure information available for the cohort. Because HLA typing was missing for some donors at each locus, association tests included only the typed subset. In a later analysis, the rate of TCR association differed among HLA loci, with DRB1 alleles having the most associated TCRs and HLA-C alleles having the fewest. A later analysis found that most CMV-associated TCR beta chains appeared HLA-restricted, with HLA associations seemingly driven largely by CMV exposure. Linkage disequilibrium might explain the correlated functional status among segregating V segments, but an unknown experimental factor could not be excluded. In an earlier analysis of some 540 of the donors, most TCR beta V segments appeared in productive rearrangements about 87% or about 30% of the time, broadly matching IMGT annotations. An association between a missense DCLRE1C variant and V-gene and J-gene trimming of TCR beta chains was found in a later genetic analysis and replicated in an independent cohort. A further reported finding was that TCR beta sequences accurately predicted the HLA-A and HLA-B alleles for most subjects in the first cohort. Roughly uniform sequencing depth across donors was assumed in presence/absence analyses, although this assumption may not hold. According to a later analysis, parvovirus B19, influenza, CMV and Epstein-Barr virus appeared linked to several top co-occurrence clusters. A later analysis found that HLA-associated TCR beta chains were more clonally expanded and had lower generation probabilities than equally common non-associated chains. A few of the identified cytomegalovirus-associated TCR beta chains were confirmed in vitro to be specific for cytomegalovirus antigens. In a later genetic analysis, fewer N-insertions in productive TCRs were reported among donors in an Asian-associated ancestry cluster than the roughly 700-donor mean. Across donors, most TCR sequences were observed very rarely, whereas some public TCRs were present in many individuals. Some 15 rarely observed V segments, including chromosome 9 orphons, were excluded from the earlier analysis of just under 600 of the donors because counts were too low. In the study, approximately 160 TCR beta chains were listed as associated with cytomegalovirus. This cohort had only TCR beta chains sequenced, and the lack of alpha or paired-chain data limited which features could be detected. Assigning TCR associations to individual alleles was difficult when HLA alleles, especially DR and DQ, strongly co-occurred. The sequencing pipeline was judged likely to have produced a cluster of highly shared sequence variants as a technical artifact. In a later analysis, some 17,000 TCR beta sequences were associated with specific HLA alleles at a false discovery rate of 0.05.

CDR1 LNHDA and CDR2 SQIVND are derived from the germline V gene (reference sequence). Reading from cysteine to phenylalanine, the CDR3 counts 14 amino acids. Only the CDR3 portion is preserved as DNA: 42 bases, with reading frame beginning at the first base. At the junction V is shortened by 6 bases and J by 8 bases; bases outside the gene matches: 8. The clonotype comes from a middle-aged man in good health and CMV-seronegative. The sequenced sample was PBMCs. The rearranged segments are TRBV19 and TRBJ2-1; 9 nucleotides in the junction match TRBD2. In nucleotides, the sequence is TGTGCCAGTAGGAAAGCGGGGGGATCGGATGAGCAGTTCTTC. This translates into CASRKAGGSDEQFF.